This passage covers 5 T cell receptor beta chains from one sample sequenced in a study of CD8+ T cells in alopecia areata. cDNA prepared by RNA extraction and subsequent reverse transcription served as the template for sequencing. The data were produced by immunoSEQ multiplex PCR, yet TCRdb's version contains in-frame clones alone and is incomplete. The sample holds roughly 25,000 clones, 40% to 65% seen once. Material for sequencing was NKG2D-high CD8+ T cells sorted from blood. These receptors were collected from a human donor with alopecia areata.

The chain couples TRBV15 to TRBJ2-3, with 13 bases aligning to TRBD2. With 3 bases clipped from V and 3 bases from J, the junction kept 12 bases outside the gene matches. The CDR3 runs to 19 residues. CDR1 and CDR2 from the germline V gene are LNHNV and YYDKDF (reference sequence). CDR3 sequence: CATSSQPGLAGRSTDTQYF. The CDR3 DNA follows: TGTGCCACCAGCAGTCAACCGGGACTAGCGGGACGAAGTACAGATACGCAGTATTTT.

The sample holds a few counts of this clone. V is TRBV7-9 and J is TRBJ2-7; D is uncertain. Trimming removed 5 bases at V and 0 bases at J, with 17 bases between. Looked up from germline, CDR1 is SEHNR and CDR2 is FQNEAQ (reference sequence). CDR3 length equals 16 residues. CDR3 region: CASSPPGGASSYEQYF. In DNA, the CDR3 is TGTGCCAGCAGCCCGCCGGGCGGAGCGAGCTCCTACGAGCAGTACTTC.

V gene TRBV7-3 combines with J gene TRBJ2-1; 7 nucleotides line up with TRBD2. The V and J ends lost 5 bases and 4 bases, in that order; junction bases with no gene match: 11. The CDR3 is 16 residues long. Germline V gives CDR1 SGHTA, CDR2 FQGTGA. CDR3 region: CASSPNPGRRYNEQFF. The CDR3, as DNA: TGTGCCAGCAGCCCAAACCCCGGGAGGCGTTACAATGAGCAGTTCTTC.

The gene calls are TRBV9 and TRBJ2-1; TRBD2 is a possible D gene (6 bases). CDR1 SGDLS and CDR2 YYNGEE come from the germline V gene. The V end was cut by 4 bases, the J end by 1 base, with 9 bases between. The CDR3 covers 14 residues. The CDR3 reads CASSSGDSYNEQFF. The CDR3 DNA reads TGTGCCAGCAGCTCGGGGGATTCCTACAATGAGCAGTTCTTC. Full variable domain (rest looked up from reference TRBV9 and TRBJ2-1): DSGVTQTPKHLITATGQRVTLRCSPRSGDLSVYWYQQSLDQGLQFLIQYYNGEERAKGNILERFSAQQFPDLHSELNLSSLELGDSALYFCASSSGDSYNEQFFGPGTRLTVL.

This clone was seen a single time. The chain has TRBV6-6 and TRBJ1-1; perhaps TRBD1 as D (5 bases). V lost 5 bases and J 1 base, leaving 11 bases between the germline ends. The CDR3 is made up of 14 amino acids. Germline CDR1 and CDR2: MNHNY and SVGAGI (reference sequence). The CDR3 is CASSVQGRNTEAFF. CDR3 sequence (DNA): TGTGCCAGCAGTGTCCAGGGCCGGAACACTGAAGCTTTCTTT.